The sequence of this T cell receptor (beta chain) was determined in a study of blood T cells in healthy people across ages. Per-sample PBMC isolation yielded at least 7 million cells. Between the trimmed V and J ends, which lost 0 bases and 2 bases, there was a span of 9 bases. The CDR3 covers 14 residues. Looked up from germline, CDR1 is SGDLS and CDR2 is YYNGEE. With a J-beta primer mix and a sample-barcoded 5' primer, a second PCR ran roughly 6 to 12 cycles. TCRdb reprocessed the 5' RACE reads with MiXCR, giving one entry per CDR3 protein. The table records about 800,000 distinct CDR3 sequences, approximately 25% of them present only once. Regarding the study as a whole: A strong correlation between TCR beta diversity and naive T cell percentage was seen.

This clonotype showed up just a few times. Its target is unknown. These same data were also listed under a study on T cells of mothers and their children.

The rearrangement uses TRBV9 and TRBJ2-7; no definite D call. The sample taken for sequencing was blood. This receptor was obtained from a boy aged 5-17 years in good health. The CDR3 DNA follows: TGTGCCAGCAGCGTAGGTTCGGGCACCTACGAGCAGTACTTC. It encodes CASSVGSGTYEQYF.